The present entry profiles one TCR beta chain with its context. This sample is part of a study of blood T cell repertoires in COVID-19. In the study overall: Sites across the United States, Italy and Spain contributed samples from acute and convalescent COVID-19. T cells, B-cell-depleted T cells, or PBMCs supplied cDNA or gDNA.

In the original workflow: Nucleated cell counts were estimated from reference gene primer amplification. The data were produced by immunoSEQ multiplex PCR, yet TCRdb's version contains in-frame clones alone and is incomplete. V, J and clone size are those of that table, while D and trimming were read from the DNA. The data show almost 50,000 clones, around three quarters seen once. The germline gives CDR1 LGHNA, CDR2 YSLEER. CDR3 length: 17 residues. Germline trimming cut 0 bases from V and 0 bases from J; bases unmatched to any gene: 5. Material: peripheral blood. V gene TRBV4-3 combines with J gene TRBJ2-3; 8 bases match TRBD2. The clonotype was recovered from a man aged 70-80 years with acute or convalescent COVID-19. CDR3 region: CASSQDLPSGSTDTQYF. DNA of the CDR3: TGCGCCAGCAGCCAAGATCTACCTAGCGGGAGCACAGATACGCAGTATTTT.